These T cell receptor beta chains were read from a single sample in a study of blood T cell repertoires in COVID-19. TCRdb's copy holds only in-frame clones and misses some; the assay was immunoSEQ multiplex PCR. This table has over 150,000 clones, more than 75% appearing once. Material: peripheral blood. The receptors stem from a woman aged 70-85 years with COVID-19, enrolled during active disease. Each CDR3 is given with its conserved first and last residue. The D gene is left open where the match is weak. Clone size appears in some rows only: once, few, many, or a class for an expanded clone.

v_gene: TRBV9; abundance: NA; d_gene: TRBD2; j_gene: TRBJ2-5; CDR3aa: CASSVGLAVTHQETQYF; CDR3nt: TGTGCCAGCAGCGTAGGACTAGCGGTTACTCATCAAGAGACCCAGTACTTC
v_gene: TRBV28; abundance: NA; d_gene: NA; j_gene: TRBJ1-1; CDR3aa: CATGEQTNTEAFF; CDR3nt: TGTGCCACCGGGGAACAAACCAACACTGAAGCTTTCTTT
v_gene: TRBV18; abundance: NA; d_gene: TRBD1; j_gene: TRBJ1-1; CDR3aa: CASSSRTGGLNTEAFF; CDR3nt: TGTGCCAGCTCATCCCGGACAGGGGGCTTGAACACTGAAGCTTTCTTT
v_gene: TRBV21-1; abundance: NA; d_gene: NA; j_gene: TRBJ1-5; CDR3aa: CASSKEESEGSSNQPQHF; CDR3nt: TGTGCCAGCAGCAAAGAGGAAAGCGAGGGCTCAAGCAATCAGCCCCAGCATTTT
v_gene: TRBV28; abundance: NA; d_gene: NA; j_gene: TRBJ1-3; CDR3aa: CASSLDQGQYSGNTIYF; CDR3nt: TGTGCCAGCAGTCTCGACCAAGGACAGTACTCTGGAAACACCATATATTTT
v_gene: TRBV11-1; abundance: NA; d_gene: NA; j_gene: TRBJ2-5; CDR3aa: CASSLSGGERETQYF; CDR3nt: TGTGCCAGCAGCTTATCTGGAGGGGAACGCGAGACCCAGTACTTC
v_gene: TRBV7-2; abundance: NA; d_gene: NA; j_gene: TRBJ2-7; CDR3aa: CASSSGTGASFYEQYF; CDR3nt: TGTGCCAGCAGCTCCGGGACGGGAGCGTCCTTCTACGAGCAGTACTTC
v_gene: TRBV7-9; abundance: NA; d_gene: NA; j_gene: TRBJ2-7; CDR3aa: CASSLAPNEQYF; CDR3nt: TGTGCCAGCAGCTTAGCTCCAAACGAGCAGTACTTC
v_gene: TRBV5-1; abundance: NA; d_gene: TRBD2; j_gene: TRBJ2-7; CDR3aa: CASSLLPGGYEQYF; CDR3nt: TGCGCCAGCAGCCTACTGCCGGGAGGGTACGAGCAGTACTTC
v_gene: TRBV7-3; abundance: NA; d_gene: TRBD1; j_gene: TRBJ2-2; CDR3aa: CASSLSPGQANTGELFF; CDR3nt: TGTGCCAGCAGCTTAAGTCCCGGACAGGCGAACACCGGGGAGCTGTTTTTT
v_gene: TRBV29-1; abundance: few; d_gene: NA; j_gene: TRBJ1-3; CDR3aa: CSVGQGNTIYF; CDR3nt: TGCAGCGTTGGACAGGGAAACACCATATATTTT
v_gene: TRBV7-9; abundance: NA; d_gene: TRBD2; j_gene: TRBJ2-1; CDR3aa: CASSLGTSGSNEQFF; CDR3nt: TGTGCCAGCAGCTTAGGGACTAGCGGGAGCAATGAGCAGTTCTTC
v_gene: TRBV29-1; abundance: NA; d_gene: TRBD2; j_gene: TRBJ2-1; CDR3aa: CSVDALAGGYNEQFF; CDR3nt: TGCAGCGTTGACGCTCTAGCGGGAGGTTACAATGAGCAGTTCTTC
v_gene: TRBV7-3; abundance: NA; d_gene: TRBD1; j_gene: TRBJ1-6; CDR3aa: CASSLSGQGGNSPLHF; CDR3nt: TGTGCCAGCAGCTTAAGCGGACAGGGGGGGAATTCACCCCTCCACTTT
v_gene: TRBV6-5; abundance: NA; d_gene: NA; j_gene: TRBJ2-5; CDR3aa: CASLGGRNILETQYF; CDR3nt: TGTGCCAGCCTCGGAGGGCGCAATATTTTAGAGACCCAGTACTTC
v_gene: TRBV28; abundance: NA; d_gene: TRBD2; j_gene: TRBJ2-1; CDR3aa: CASSPIERGNEQFF; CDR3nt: TGTGCCAGCAGTCCTATAGAGCGGGGAAATGAGCAGTTCTTC
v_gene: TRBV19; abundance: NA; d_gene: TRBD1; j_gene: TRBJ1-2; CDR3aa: CASMSGTGRSLDYGYTF; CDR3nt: TGTGCCAGTATGTCTGGGACAGGGAGATCGTTGGACTATGGCTACACCTTC
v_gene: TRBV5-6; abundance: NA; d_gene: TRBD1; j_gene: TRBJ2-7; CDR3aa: CASSGYRGGEQYF; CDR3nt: TGTGCCAGCAGCGGATACAGGGGCGGCGAGCAGTACTTC
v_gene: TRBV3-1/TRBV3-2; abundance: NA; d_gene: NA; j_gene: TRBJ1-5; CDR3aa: CASSQEGTYQPQHF; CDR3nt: TGTGCCAGCAGCCAAGAAGGGACTTATCAGCCCCAGCATTTT
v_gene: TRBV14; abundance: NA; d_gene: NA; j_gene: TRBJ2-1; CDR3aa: CASSQLARETLRSYNEQFF; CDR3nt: TGTGCCAGCAGCCAATTAGCGCGGGAAACTCTACGATCCTACAATGAGCAGTTCTTC
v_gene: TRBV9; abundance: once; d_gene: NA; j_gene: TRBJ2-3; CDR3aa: CASTQEEGRVEGTQYF; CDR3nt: TGTGCCAGCACCCAAGAAGAGGGAAGGGTAGAGGGTACGCAGTATTTT
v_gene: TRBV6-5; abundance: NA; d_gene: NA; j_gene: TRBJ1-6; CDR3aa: CASNWERGSPLHF; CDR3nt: TGTGCCAGCAACTGGGAAAGGGGTTCACCCCTCCACTTT
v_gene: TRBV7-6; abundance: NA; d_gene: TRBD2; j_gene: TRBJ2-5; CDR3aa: CASSLSPGGGQETQYF; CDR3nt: TGTGCCAGCAGCTTATCTCCGGGAGGAGGACAAGAGACCCAGTACTTC
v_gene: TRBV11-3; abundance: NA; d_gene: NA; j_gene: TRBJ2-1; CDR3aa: CASSLVLEYNEQFF; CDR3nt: TGTGCCAGCAGCTTAGTCTTAGAGTACAATGAGCAGTTCTTC
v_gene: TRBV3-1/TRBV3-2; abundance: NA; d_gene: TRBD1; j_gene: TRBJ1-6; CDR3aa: CASSQEVYRGESPLHF; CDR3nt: TGTGCCAGCAGCCAAGAGGTGTACAGGGGAGAATCACCCCTCCACTTT
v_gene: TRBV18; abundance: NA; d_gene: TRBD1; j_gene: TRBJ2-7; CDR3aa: CASSRSGQAYEQYF; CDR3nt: TGTGCCAGCTCACGCTCGGGACAGGCCTACGAGCAGTACTTC
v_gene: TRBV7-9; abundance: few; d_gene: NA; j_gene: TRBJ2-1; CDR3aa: CASSLEASSNEQFF; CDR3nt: TGTGCCAGCAGCTTAGAGGCTAGCTCAAATGAGCAGTTCTTC
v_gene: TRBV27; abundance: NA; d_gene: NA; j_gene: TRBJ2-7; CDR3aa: CASSLRGGKGEQYF; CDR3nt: TGTGCCAGCAGTTTAAGGGGAGGCAAGGGCGAGCAGTACTTC
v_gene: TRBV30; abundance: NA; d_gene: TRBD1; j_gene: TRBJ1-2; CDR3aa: CAWNRGIYGYTF; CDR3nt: TGTGCCTGGAACAGGGGTATTTATGGCTACACCTTC